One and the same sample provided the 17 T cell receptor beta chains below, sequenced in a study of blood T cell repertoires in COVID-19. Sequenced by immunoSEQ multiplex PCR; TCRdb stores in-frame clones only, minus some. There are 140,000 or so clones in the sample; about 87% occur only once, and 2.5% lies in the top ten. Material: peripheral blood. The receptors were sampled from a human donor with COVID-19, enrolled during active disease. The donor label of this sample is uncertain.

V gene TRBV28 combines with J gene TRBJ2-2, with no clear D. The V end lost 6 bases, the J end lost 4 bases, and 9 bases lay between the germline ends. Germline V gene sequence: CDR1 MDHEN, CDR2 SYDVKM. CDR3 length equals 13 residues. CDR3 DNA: TGTGCCAGCAGATACACGGGCACCGGGGAGCTGTTTTTT. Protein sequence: CASRYTGTGELFF.

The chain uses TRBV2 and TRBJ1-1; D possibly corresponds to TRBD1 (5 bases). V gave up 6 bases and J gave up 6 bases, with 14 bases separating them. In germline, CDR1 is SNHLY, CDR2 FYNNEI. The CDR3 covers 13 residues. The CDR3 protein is CASRTGGWPEAFF. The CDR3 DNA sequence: TGTGCCAGCAGGACCGGGGGGTGGCCTGAAGCTTTCTTT.

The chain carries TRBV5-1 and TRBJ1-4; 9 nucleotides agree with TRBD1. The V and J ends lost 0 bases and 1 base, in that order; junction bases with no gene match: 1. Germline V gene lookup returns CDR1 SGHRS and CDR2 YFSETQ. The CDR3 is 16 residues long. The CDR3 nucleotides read TGCGCCAGCAGCTTGGGGGGACAGGGAACTAATGAAAAACTGTTTTTT. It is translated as CASSLGGQGTNEKLFF.

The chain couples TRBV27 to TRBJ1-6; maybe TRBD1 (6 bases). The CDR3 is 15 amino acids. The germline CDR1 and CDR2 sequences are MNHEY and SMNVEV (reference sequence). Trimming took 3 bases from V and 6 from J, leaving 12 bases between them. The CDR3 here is CASSFVTGGNSPLHF. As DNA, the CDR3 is TGTGCCAGCAGTTTCGTGACAGGTGGTAATTCACCCCTCCACTTT.

The CDR3 sequence is CASSQDFSLSNQPQHF. The CDR3 DNA sequence: TGCGCCAGCAGCCAAGATTTTTCCCTTAGCAATCAGCCCCAGCATTTT. This rearrangement joins TRBV4-1 to TRBJ1-5; D is ambiguous. Germline CDR1 reads MGHRA; CDR2 reads YSYEKL. Trimming removed 0 bases at V and 0 bases at J, with 9 bases between. This CDR3 has 16 amino acids.

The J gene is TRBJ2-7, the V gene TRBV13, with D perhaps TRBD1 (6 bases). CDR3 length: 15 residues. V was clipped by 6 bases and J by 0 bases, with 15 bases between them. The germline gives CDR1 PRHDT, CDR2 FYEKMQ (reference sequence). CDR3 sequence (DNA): TGTGCCAGCAGTCTTAGGGACATCAGCTCCTACGAGCAGTACTTC. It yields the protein CASSLRDISSYEQYF.

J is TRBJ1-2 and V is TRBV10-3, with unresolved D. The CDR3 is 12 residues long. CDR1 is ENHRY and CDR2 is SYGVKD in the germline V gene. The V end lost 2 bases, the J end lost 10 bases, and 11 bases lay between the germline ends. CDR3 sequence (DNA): TGTGCCATCAGTGAGGTTTCTCGGGACTACACCTTC. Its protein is CAISEVSRDYTF.

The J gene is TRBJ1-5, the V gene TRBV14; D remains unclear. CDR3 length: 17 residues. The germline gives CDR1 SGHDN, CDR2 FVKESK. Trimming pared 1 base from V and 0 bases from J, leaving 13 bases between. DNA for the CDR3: TGTGCCAGCAGCCAAGTATCTTTACAGTATAGCAATCAGCCCCAGCATTTT. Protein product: CASSQVSLQYSNQPQHF.

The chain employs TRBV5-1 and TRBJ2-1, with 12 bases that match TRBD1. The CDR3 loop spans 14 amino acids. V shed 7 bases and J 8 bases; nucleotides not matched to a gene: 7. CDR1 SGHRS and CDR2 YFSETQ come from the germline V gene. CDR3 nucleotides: TGCGCCAGCGGAACCGGGACAGGGGGCTATGAGCAGTTCTTC. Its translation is CASGTGTGGYEQFF.

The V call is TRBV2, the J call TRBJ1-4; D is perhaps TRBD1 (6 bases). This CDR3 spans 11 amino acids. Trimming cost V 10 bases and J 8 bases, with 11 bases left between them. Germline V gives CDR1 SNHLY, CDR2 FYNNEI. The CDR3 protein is CAILTGEKLFF. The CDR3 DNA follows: TGTGCCATCCTCACAGGGGAAAAACTGTTTTTT.

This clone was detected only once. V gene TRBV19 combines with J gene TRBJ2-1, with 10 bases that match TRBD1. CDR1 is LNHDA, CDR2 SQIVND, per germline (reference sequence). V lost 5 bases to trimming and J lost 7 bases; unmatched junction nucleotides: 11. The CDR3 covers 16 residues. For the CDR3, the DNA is TGTGCCAGTAGTCTCTCCGGGACAGGGGTGAGGAATGAGCAGTTCTTC. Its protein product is CASSLSGTGVRNEQFF.

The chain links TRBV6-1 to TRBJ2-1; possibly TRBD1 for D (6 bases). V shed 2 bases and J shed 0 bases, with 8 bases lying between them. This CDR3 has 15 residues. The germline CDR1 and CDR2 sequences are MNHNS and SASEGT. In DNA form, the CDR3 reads TGTGCCAGCAGTGAAAGCAGGGGCTCCTACAATGAGCAGTTCTTC. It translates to CASSESRGSYNEQFF.

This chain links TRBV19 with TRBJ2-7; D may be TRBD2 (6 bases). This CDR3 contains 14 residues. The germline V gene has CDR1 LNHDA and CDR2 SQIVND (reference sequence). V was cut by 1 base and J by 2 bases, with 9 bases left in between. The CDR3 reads CASSIVGGAYEQYF. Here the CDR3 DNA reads TGTGCCAGTAGTATAGTCGGGGGAGCCTACGAGCAGTACTTC.

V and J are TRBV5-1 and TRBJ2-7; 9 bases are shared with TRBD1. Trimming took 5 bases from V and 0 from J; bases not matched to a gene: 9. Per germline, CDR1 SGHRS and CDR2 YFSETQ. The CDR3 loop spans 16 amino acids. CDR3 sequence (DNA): TGCGCCAGCAGTCCCGCCCGGGACAGGGCCTCCTACGAGCAGTACTTC. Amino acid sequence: CASSPARDRASYEQYF. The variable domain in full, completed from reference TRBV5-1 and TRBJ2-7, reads KAGVTQTPRYLIKTRGQQVTLSCSPISGHRSVSWYQQTPGQGLQFLFEYFSETQRNKGNFPGRFSGRQFSNSRSEMNVSTLELGDSALYLCASSPARDRASYEQYFGPGTRLTVT.

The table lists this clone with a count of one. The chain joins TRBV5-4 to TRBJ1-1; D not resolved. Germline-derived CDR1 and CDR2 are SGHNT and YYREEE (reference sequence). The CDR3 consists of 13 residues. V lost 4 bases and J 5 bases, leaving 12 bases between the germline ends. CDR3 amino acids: CASSHQTVTEAFF. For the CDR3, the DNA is TGTGCCAGCAGCCACCAAACAGTAACTGAAGCTTTCTTT.

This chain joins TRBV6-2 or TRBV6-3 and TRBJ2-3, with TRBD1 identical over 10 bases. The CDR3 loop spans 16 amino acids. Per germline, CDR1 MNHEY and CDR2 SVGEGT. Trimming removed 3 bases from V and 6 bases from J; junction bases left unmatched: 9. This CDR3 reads CASSYSQGQGTDTQYF. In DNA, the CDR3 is TGTGCCAGCAGTTATAGTCAGGGACAGGGGACCGATACGCAGTATTTT.

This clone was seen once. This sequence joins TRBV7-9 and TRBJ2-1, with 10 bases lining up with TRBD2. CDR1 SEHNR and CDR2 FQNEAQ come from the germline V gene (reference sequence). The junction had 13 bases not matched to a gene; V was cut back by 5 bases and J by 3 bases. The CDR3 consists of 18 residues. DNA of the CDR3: TGTGCCAGCAGCCCCATTATCCAGCGGGAGGGTAACTACAATGAGCAGTTCTTC. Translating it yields CASSPIIQREGNYNEQFF.